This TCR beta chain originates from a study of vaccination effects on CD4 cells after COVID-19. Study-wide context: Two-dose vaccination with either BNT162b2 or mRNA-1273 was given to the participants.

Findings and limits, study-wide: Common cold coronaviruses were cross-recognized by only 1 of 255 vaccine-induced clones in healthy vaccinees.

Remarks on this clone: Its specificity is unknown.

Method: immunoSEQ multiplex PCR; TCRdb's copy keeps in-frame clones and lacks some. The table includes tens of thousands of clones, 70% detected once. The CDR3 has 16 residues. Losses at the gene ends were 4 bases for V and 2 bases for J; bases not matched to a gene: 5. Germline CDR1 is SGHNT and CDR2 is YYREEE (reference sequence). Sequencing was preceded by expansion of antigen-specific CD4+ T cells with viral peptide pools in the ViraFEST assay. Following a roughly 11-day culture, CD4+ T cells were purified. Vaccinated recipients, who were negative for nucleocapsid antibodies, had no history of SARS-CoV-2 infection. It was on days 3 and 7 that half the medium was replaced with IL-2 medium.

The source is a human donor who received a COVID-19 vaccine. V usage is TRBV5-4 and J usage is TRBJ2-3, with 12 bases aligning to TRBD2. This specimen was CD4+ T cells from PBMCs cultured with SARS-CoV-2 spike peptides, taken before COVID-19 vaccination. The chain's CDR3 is CASSPWTSGATDTQYF. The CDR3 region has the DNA TGTGCCAGCAGCCCCTGGACTAGCGGGGCCACAGATACGCAGTATTTT.